This T cell receptor beta chain was sequenced during a study of cytomegalovirus exposure and HLA in healthy donors. Study information: About 200 million T cells yielded 100 million or so unique TCR beta sequences, as an earlier analysis found.

60 Vbeta and 13 Jbeta primers were used in PCR. Using immunoSEQ multiplex PCR, the repertoire was profiled, and TCRdb retains in-frame clones only, with some absent. This table holds around 150,000 clones, roughly 80% found once. As regards this clone: Its antigen is as yet unknown.

Trimming removed 5 bases at V and 8 bases at J, with 12 bases between. Germline CDR1 and CDR2: LNHDA and SQIVND (reference sequence). The CDR3 extends over 13 amino acids. General study findings and limits: It was 164 TCR beta chains that were listed as cytomegalovirus-associated. Follow-up analysis found HLA locus-dependent TCR association rates, highest for DRB1 and lowest for HLA-C.

The sequenced sample consisted of PBMCs. The chain recombines TRBV19 with TRBJ1-4; D is unresolved. The sequence derives from a female donor in good health and CMV-seronegative. CDR3 sequence reads: CASSQQAVEKLFF. The CDR3, as DNA: TGTGCCAGTAGTCAGCAGGCAGTAGAAAAACTGTTTTTT.